Presented here are 30 T cell receptor beta chains from one specimen sequenced in a study of T cells in Graves' hyperthyroidism and ophthalmopathy. Researchers amplified the TCR beta CDR3 regions from RNA transcripts. A set of HTBI primers served as the primers for a first-round RT-PCR of the TCR CDR3. A single record per CDR3 protein comes from TCRdb applying MiXCR to the multiplex PCR reads. Of about 740,000 distinct CDR3 sequences listed, approximately 15% are singletons. The sequencing input was blood. These receptors originate from a woman aged 18-29 years with Graves' hyperthyroidism.

The chain employs TRBV4-2 and TRBJ1-1; D is unclear. The germline V gene encodes CDR1 LGHNA and CDR2 YNFKEQ. The V gene lost 0 bases and the J gene lost 1 base, with 9 bases spanning the gap. CDR3 size: 15 residues. The DNA of the CDR3 is TGTGCCAGCAGCCAAGAGGACGCCCCGAACACTGAAGCTTTCTTT. Translated, it gives CASSQEDAPNTEAFF.

This clonotype was recorded a few times. The genes are TRBV18 and TRBJ2-5, with TRBD1 matching 7 bases. This CDR3 is built from 13 residues. The J segment lost 5 bases and the V segment lost 6 bases, leaving 6 bases of the junction unmatched. The germline gives CDR1 KGHSH, CDR2 LQKENI. This chain's CDR3 is CASSQTGLETQYF. The CDR3 region has the DNA TGTGCCAGCTCCCAGACAGGGCTGGAGACCCAGTACTTC.

The chain recombines TRBV5-4 with TRBJ2-5, with 12 bases fitting TRBD2. The trim removed 0 bases at V and 3 bases at J, leaving 3 bases unmatched. This CDR3 is built from 16 residues. CDR1 and CDR2 (germline): SGHNT, YYREEE (reference sequence). CDR3 nucleotide sequence: TGTGCCAGCAGCTTGGGGTGGACTAGCGGGGAAGAGACCCAGTACTTC. It encodes CASSLGWTSGEETQYF.

This clonotype showed up many times. V gene TRBV11-2 combines with J gene TRBJ2-1, with TRBD2 matching 9 bases. CDR1 is SGHAT and CDR2 is FQNNGV in the germline V gene. CDR3 length: 16 amino acids. V lost 5 bases to trimming and J lost 5 bases; unmatched junction nucleotides: 10. Here the CDR3 reads CASSPAGLAIDNEQFF. DNA for the CDR3: TGTGCCAGCAGCCCCGCTGGACTAGCGATCGACAATGAGCAGTTCTTC.

The chain uses TRBV12-3 or TRBV12-4 and TRBJ2-7; D remains unclear. The germline V and J ends were trimmed by 3 bases and 0 bases, with 9 bases remaining between them. The CDR3 extends over 14 amino acids. The CDR3 sequence: CASSFHYYSYEQYF. Here the CDR3 DNA reads TGTGCCAGCAGTTTTCACTACTACTCCTACGAGCAGTACTTC.

This clonotype was seen repeatedly, ten times or more. The chain links TRBV28 to TRBJ2-3, with D unclear. The CDR3 is 15 residues long. Germline V lookup: CDR1 MDHEN, CDR2 SYDVKM. V was pared by 7 bases and J by 2 bases, with 16 bases between. CDR3 residues: CASTPLGGFTDTQYF. CDR3 in DNA: TGTGCCAGCACCCCCCTCGGCGGCTTCACAGATACGCAGTATTTT. Based on the CDR3 plus reference TRBV28 and TRBJ2-3, the full variable domain is DVKVTQSSRYLVKRTGEKVFLECVQDMDHENMFWYRQDPGLGLRLIYFSYDVKMKEKGDIPEGYSVSREKKERFSLILESASTNQTSMYLCASTPLGGFTDTQYFGPGTRLTVL.

A word on this clonotype: This may stem from a read error, because a much larger clone lies one nucleotide away. The chain employs TRBV7-2 and TRBJ2-1, with 7 bases lining up with TRBD2. In germline, CDR1 is SGHTA, CDR2 FQGNSA. This CDR3 comprises 14 residues. The CDR3 spells CAISKRGSYNGQFF. In nucleotides, the CDR3 is TGTGCCATTTCCAAGCGGGGCTCCTACAATGGGCAGTTCTTC.

Many counts were recorded for this clonotype. The rearrangement joins TRBV7-8 to TRBJ2-1, with 7 bases lining up with TRBD2. The germline V gene encodes CDR1 SGHVS and CDR2 FQNEAQ. This CDR3 spans 16 amino acids. J was trimmed by 3 bases and V by 4 bases; bases with no gene match: 9. The CDR3 region has the DNA TGTGCCAGCAGCTCCTGGGGGGGACTGTTCTACAATGAGCAGTTCTTC. Its translation is CASSSWGGLFYNEQFF.

This clonotype showed up many times. The rearrangement links TRBV28 to TRBJ2-2; TRBD2 agrees at 8 bases. The CDR3 contains 13 residues. In germline, CDR1 is MDHEN, CDR2 SYDVKM. This CDR3 is CGTSGYNTGELFF. The CDR3 DNA reads as TGTGGAACTAGCGGTTACAACACCGGGGAGCTGTTTTTT. The full variable domain, its missing parts supplied by reference TRBV28 and TRBJ2-2, is DVKVTQSSRYLVKRTGEKVFLECVQDMDHENMFWYRQDPGLGLRLIYFSYDVKMKEKGDIPEGYSVSREKKERFSLILESASTNQTSMYLCGTSGYNTGELFFGEGSRLTVL.

This clonotype was observed a handful of times. The rearrangement links TRBV3-1 to TRBJ2-1; D call uncertain. CDR1 and CDR2 from the germline V gene are LGHDT and YNNKEL (reference sequence). The CDR3 consists of 14 residues. Trimming shortened V by 1 base and J by 6 bases, and 10 bases separated the two germline ends. CDR3 residues: CASSQGSWGNEQFF. The CDR3 bases are TGTGCCAGCAGCCAAGGTTCCTGGGGCAATGAGCAGTTCTTC.

This clonotype has just a few counts. This chain connects TRBV2 to TRBJ1-6; D is undetermined. The germline V gene has CDR1 SNHLY and CDR2 FYNNEI. Trimming took 4 bases from V and 0 from J, leaving 16 bases between them. The CDR3 spans 18 residues. The CDR3 here is CASSGGLQQSSYNSPLHF. The CDR3, as DNA: TGTGCCAGCAGTGGTGGCCTTCAGCAGAGCTCCTATAATTCACCCCTCCACTTT.

This clonotype has at least ten counts. V usage is TRBV3-1 and J usage is TRBJ1-3, with D uncertain. This CDR3 has 14 amino acids. V was pared by 0 bases and J by 0 bases, with 3 bases between. Germline V gives CDR1 LGHDT, CDR2 YNNKEL (reference sequence). As DNA, the CDR3 is TGTGCCAGCAGCCAAGATTACTCTGGAAACACCATATATTTT. This translates into CASSQDYSGNTIYF.

This clonotype was recorded many times. This chain joins TRBV7-2 and TRBJ2-5, with 7 bases fitting TRBD1. V trimming: 4 bases; J trimming: 2 bases; junction bases outside the gene matches: 4. Germline CDR1 SGHTA, CDR2 FQGNSA. The CDR3 spans 14 residues. CDR3 sequence: CASSSGQPQETQYF. CDR3 DNA sequence: TGTGCCAGCAGCTCGGGACAGCCTCAAGAGACCCAGTACTTC.

This clonotype was picked up many times. A read error may produce the germline difference seen at one junction end. The chain employs TRBV28 and TRBJ2-1, with no clear D. Germline CDR1 and CDR2: MDHEN and SYDVKM. The CDR3 totals 14 residues. The CDR3: CASNPLSSSNEQFF. The CDR3 coding sequence is TGTGCCAGCAACCCTCTGAGCTCCTCCAATGAGCAGTTCTTC.

At least ten counts were recorded for this clonotype. The chain links TRBV7-9 to TRBJ2-1; D tentatively fits TRBD1 or TRBD2 (5 bases each). Trimming took off 5 bases at V and 4 bases at J, with 9 bases between the two ends. CDR1 and CDR2 (germline): SEHNR, FQNEAQ (reference sequence). The CDR3 spans 13 residues. CDR3 region: CASSVREYNEQFF. The CDR3 nucleotides read TGTGCCAGCAGCGTCAGGGAGTACAATGAGCAGTTCTTC.

This clonotype was picked up one time. The junction shows a germline mismatch at one end, possibly a read error. CDR3 loop: CAGSQESGIQYF. In nucleotides, the CDR3 is TGTGCCGGCAGCCAAGAGTCGGGCATTCAGTACTTC. This chain connects TRBV3-1 to TRBJ2-4; no clear D gene. The CDR3 contains 12 residues. CDR1 and CDR2 from the germline V gene are LGHDT and YNNKEL (reference sequence).

This clonotype occurred many times. The chain uses TRBV7-2 and TRBJ1-5; TRBD1 matches at 9 bases. Germline CDR1 and CDR2: SGHTA and FQGNSA. This CDR3 comprises 17 residues. With V trimmed by 0 bases and J by 2 bases, 5 bases remained unmatched. The CDR3 DNA reads as TGTGCCAGCAGCTTAGCGGGACAGGGTGAGCGCAATCAGCCCCAGCATTTT. Its translation is CASSLAGQGERNQPQHF.

The chain recombines TRBV19 with TRBJ2-3; tentative D call: TRBD2 (6 bases). Trimming shortened V by 6 bases and J by 4 bases, and 17 bases separated the two germline ends. This CDR3 contains 15 residues. The V gene's germline CDR1 is LNHDA and CDR2 SQIVND (reference sequence). CDR3 residues: CASRSGGVGSDTQYF. CDR3 bases: TGTGCCAGTAGGTCCGGGGGAGTAGGTTCAGATACGCAGTATTTT.

This clonotype has a count of ten or more. This chain uses TRBV5-5 with TRBJ1-1; tentative D call: TRBD1 (6 bases). With 4 bases removed from V and 6 bases from J, the gap between germline ends came to 28 bases. Germline V gene sequence: CDR1 SGHKS, CDR2 YYEKEE (reference sequence). The CDR3 sequence is 18 residues long. The CDR3 nucleotides read TGTGCCAGCAGCGGAGGACAGCGATCCATGTGGCCAGGGTCTGAAGCTTTCTTT. Translation: CASSGGQRSMWPGSEAFF.

At least ten counts were recorded for this clonotype. The V call is TRBV27, the J call TRBJ2-1; D is possibly TRBD1 (7 bases). CDR1 is MNHEY, CDR2 SMNVEV, per germline (reference sequence). The CDR3 covers 15 residues. V lost 5 bases and J lost 7, with 18 bases in between. The CDR3 sequence is CASSAGTASRNEQFF. The CDR3 region has the DNA TGTGCCAGCAGTGCGGGGACAGCCAGCAGGAATGAGCAGTTCTTC.

The table lists this clonotype with many counts. The chain uses TRBV2 and TRBJ1-2, with 9 bases that match TRBD1. Germline values: CDR1 SNHLY, CDR2 FYNNEI. V was clipped by 4 bases and J by 7 bases; unmatched bases: 19. The CDR3 consists of 18 residues. Here the CDR3 reads CASSVHRDRVLPGTGYTF. DNA of the CDR3: TGTGCCAGCAGTGTCCACCGGGACAGGGTACTTCCAGGGACTGGCTACACCTTC.

This clonotype occurred many times. The V call is TRBV11-3, the J call TRBJ2-1, with TRBD2 identical over 10 bases. Trimming cost V 3 bases and J 9 bases; bases outside gene matches: 8. The CDR3 extends over 15 amino acids. From germline, CDR1 is SGHNT and CDR2 YENEEA. CDR3 residues: CASSFRLAGAPEQFF. For the CDR3, the DNA is TGTGCCAGCAGCTTTCGGCTAGCGGGAGCTCCTGAGCAGTTCTTC.

This clonotype was counted at least ten times. The chain links TRBV18 to TRBJ2-7, with TRBD2 matching over 9 bases. The CDR3 is 16 amino acids. CDR1 KGHSH and CDR2 LQKENI come from the germline V gene. V lost 3 bases, J lost 0 bases, and 6 bases stayed unmatched. The DNA for the CDR3 is TGTGCCAGCTCACCTATCAGCGGGAGGTCCTCCTACGAGCAGTACTTC. It translates to CASSPISGRSSYEQYF.

This clonotype was found a few times. J is TRBJ1-1 and V is TRBV27, with TRBD1 matching over 8 bases. V lost 8 bases and J lost 0; bases outside the gene matches: 5. Germline V gives CDR1 MNHEY, CDR2 SMNVEV (reference sequence). CDR3 size: 14 residues. CDR3 in DNA: TGTGCCAGCGCGAGACAGGGGATGAACACTGAAGCTTTCTTT. It codes for CASARQGMNTEAFF.

The chain employs TRBV29-1 and TRBJ1-4, with TRBD1 as a possible D gene (5 bases). V dropped 5 bases and J dropped 4 bases, with 14 bases sitting between them. Germline V CDR1 and CDR2: SQVTM, ANQGSEA. CDR3 length: 14 amino acids. CDR3 coding DNA: TGCAGCGTTCGCGAGGGGCCCGTTAATGAAAAACTGTTTTTT. Protein: CSVREGPVNEKLFF.

This clonotype was recorded a few times. The chain joins TRBV13 to TRBJ1-2; weak D call: TRBD1 (6 bases). Germline V gene data show CDR1 as PRHDT and CDR2 as FYEKMQ (reference sequence). The CDR3 is 14 residues long. V lost 1 base and J 4 bases, leaving 10 bases between the germline ends. The CDR3 DNA is TGTGCCAGCAGCTTAGACAACAGGGCCTATGGCTACACCTTC. This codes for CASSLDNRAYGYTF.

This clonotype was detected many times. The chain carries TRBV30 and TRBJ2-1; 10 bases are a match to TRBD2. The CDR3 is 16 residues long. Per germline, CDR1 GTSNPN and CDR2 SVGIG (reference sequence). Losses at the gene ends were 3 bases for V and 3 bases for J; bases not matched to a gene: 8. In DNA form, the CDR3 reads TGTGCCTGGAGGGGGACCGGGACTAGCGACTACAATGAGCAGTTCTTC. The encoded protein is CAWRGTGTSDYNEQFF. Supplemented by reference TRBV30 and TRBJ2-1, the full variable domain reads SQTIHQWPATLVQPVGSPLSLECTVEGTSNPNLYWYRQAAGRGLQLLFYSVGIGQISSEVPQNLSASRPQDRQFILSSKKLLLSDSGFYLCAWRGTGTSDYNEQFFGPGTRLTVL.

This clonotype occurred a few times. The chain joins TRBV7-2 to TRBJ1-2; unclear D gene. This CDR3 comprises 14 residues. Trimming took 1 base from V and 0 from J, leaving 6 bases between them. CDR1 and CDR2 from the germline V gene are SGHTA and FQGNSA. The CDR3 is CASSLDSANYGYTF. The CDR3 DNA reads TGTGCCAGCAGCTTAGATTCAGCTAACTATGGCTACACCTTC. Full variable domain (outside the CDR3, taken from reference TRBV7-2 and TRBJ1-2): GAGVSQSPSNKVTEKGKDVELRCDPISGHTALYWYRQSLGQGLEFLIYFQGNSAPDKSGLPSDRFSAERTGGSVSTLTIQRTQQEDSAVYLCASSLDSANYGYTFGSGTRLTVV.

Many counts were recorded for this clonotype. J is TRBJ2-7 and V is TRBV2; the D call may be TRBD1 or TRBD2 (5 bases each). With 5 bases removed from V and 2 bases from J, the gap between germline ends came to 13 bases. The CDR3 contains 14 residues. Germline CDR1 SNHLY, CDR2 FYNNEI. CDR3 nucleotide sequence: TGTGCCAGCAGTTTGGGACCGAGCCCCTACGAGCAGTACTTC. It codes for CASSLGPSPYEQYF.

The V and J genes are TRBV2 and TRBJ1-2; D is undetermined. Between the trimmed V and J ends, which lost 4 bases and 4 bases, there was a span of 7 bases. The V gene's germline CDR1 is SNHLY and CDR2 FYNNEI. The CDR3 sequence is 12 residues long. CDR3 bases: TGTGCCAGCAGTGCTACGAGCTATGGCTACACCTTC. Encoded protein: CASSATSYGYTF.